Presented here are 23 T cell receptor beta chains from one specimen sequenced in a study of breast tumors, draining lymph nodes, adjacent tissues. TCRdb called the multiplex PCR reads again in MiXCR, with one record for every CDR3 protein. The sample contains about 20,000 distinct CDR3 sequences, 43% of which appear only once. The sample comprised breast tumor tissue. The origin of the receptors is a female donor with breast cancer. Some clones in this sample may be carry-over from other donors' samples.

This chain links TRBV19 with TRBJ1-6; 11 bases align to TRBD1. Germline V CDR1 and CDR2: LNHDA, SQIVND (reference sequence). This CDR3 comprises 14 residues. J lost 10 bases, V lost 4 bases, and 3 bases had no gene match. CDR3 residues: CASSTGTGGSPLHF. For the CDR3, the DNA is TGTGCCAGTAGTACCGGGACAGGGGGATCACCCCTCCACTTT.

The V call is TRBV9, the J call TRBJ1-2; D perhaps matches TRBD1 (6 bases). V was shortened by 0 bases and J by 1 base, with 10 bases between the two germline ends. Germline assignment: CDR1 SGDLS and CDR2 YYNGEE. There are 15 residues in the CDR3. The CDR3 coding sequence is TGTGCCAGCAGCGTAGGGGGGGCGAGTAACTATGGCTACACCTTC. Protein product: CASSVGGASNYGYTF.

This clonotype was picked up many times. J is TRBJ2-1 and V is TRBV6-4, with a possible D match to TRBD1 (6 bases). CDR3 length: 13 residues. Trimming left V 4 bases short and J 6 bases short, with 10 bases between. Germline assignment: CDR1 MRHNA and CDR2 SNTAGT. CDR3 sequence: CASSVLQGNEQFF. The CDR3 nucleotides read TGTGCCAGCAGTGTCCTACAGGGCAATGAGCAGTTCTTC.

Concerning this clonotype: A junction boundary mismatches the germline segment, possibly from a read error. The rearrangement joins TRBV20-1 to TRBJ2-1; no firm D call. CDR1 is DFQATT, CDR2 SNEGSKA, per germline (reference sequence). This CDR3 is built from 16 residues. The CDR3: CSARANRLLVNNEQSF. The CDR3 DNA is TGCAGTGCTAGAGCGAATCGACTCCTCGTTAACAATGAGCAGTCCTTC.

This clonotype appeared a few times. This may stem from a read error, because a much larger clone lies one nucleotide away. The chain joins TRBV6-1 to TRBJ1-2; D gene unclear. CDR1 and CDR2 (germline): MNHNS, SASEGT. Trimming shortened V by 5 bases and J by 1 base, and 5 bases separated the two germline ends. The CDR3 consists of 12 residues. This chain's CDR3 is CASSHNNYGYTF. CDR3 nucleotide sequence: TGTGCCAGCAGTCACAATAACTATGGCTACACCTTC.

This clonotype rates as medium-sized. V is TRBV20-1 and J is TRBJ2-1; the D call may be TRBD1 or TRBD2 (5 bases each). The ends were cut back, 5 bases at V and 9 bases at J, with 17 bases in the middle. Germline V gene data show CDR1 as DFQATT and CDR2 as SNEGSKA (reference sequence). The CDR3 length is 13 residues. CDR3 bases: TGCAGTGCTCTCGGGACGGGTCGCGGTGAGCAGTTCTTC. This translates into CSALGTGRGEQFF.

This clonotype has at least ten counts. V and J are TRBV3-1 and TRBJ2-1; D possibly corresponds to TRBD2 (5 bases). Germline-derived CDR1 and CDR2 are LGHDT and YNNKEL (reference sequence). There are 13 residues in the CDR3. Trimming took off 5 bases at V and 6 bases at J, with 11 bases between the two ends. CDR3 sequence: CASSSRTGNEQFF. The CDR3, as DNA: TGTGCCAGCAGCTCTCGGACTGGCAATGAGCAGTTCTTC.

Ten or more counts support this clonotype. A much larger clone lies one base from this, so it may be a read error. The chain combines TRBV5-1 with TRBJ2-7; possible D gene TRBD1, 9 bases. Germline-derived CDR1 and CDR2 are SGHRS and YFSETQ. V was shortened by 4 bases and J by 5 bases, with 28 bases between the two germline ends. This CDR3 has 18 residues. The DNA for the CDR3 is TGCGCCAGCAGCAAGGACAGGGGCGTTAGCGGGGCTTTGAACGAGCAGTACTTC. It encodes CASSKDRGVSGALNEQYF.

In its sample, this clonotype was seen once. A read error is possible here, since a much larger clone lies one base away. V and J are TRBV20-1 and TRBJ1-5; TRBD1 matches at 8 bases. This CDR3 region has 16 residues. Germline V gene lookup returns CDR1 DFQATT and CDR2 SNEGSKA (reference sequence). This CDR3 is CSATRNPGQAASPRHF. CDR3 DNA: TGCAGTGCGACGAGAAATCCGGGACAGGCAGCCTCGCCCCGGCATTTT.

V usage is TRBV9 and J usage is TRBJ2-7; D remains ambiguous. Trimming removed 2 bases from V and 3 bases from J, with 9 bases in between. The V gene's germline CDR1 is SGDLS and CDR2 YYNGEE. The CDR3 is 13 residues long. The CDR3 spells CASSVGPGYEQYF. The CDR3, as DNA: TGTGCCAGCAGCGTCGGCCCGGGCTACGAGCAGTACTTC.

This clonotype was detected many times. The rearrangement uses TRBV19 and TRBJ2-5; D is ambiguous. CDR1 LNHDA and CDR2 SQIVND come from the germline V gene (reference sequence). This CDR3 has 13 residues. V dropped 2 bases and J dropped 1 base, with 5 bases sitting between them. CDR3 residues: CASSINSQETQYF. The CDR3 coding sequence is TGTGCCAGTAGTATAAACAGCCAAGAGACCCAGTACTTC.

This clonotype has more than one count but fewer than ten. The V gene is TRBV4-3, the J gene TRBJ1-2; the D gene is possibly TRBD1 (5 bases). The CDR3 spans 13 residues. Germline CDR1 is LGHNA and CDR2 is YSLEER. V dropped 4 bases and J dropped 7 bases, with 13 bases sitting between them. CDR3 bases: TGCGCCAGCAGCCCTGACAGCATCGGTGGCTACACCTTC. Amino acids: CASSPDSIGGYTF.

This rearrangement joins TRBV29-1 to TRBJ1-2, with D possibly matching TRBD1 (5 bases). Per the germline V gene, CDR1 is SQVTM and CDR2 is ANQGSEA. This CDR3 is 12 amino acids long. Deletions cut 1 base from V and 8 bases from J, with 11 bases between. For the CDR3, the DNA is TGCAGCGTTGAAGGGACACTCTTGGGCTACACCTTC. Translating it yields CSVEGTLLGYTF. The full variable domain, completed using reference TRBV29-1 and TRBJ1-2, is SAVISQKPSRDICQRGTSLTIQCQVDSQVTMMFWYRQQPGQSLTLIATANQGSEATYESGFVIDKFPISRPNLTFSTLTVSNMSPEDSSIYLCSVEGTLLGYTFGSGTRLTVV.

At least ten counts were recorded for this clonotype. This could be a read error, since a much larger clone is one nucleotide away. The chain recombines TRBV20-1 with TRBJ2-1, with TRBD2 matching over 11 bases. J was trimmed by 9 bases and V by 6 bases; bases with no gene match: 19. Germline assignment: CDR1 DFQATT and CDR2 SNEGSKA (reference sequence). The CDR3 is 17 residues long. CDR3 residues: CSALTSGSRTSRSEQFF. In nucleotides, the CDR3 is TGCAGTGCCCTTACTAGCGGGAGTAGAACAAGTCGATCTGAGCAGTTCTTC.

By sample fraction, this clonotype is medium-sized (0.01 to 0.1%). In DNA form, the CDR3 reads TGCAGTGCTAGAGGCGGCAGGGGGCGTGACGAGCAGTACTTC. This codes for CSARGGRGRDEQYF. J is TRBJ2-7 and V is TRBV20-1, with 8 nucleotides matching TRBD1. The length of the CDR3 is 14 residues. V trimming: 1 base; J trimming: 5 bases; junction bases outside the gene matches: 7. Germline loops: CDR1 DFQATT, CDR2 SNEGSKA (reference sequence).

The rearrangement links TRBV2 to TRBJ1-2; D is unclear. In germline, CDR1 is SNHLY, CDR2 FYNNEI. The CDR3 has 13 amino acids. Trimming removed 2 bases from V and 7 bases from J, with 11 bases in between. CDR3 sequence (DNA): TGTGCCAGCAGTGAAAAGGGATGGGTTGGCTACACCTTC. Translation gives CASSEKGWVGYTF.

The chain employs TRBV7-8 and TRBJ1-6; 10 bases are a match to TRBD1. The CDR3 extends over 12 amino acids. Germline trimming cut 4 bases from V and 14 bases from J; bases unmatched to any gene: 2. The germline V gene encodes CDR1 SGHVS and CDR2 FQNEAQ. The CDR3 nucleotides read TGTGCCAGCAGCTCGGACAGGGGGTCCCTCCACTTT. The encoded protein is CASSSDRGSLHF.

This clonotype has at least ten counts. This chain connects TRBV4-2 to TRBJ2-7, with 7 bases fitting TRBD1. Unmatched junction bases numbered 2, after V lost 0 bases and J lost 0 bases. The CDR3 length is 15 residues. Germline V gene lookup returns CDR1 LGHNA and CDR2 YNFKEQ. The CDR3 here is CASSQDRGPSYEQYF. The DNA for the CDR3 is TGTGCCAGCAGCCAAGATAGGGGGCCCTCCTACGAGCAGTACTTC.

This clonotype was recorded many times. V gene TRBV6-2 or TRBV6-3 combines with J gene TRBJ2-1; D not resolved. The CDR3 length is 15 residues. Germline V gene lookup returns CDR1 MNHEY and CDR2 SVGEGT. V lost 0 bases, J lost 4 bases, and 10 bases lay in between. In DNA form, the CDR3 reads TGTGCCAGCAGTTACTCGATGGACCCTTACAATGAGCAGTTCTTC. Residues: CASSYSMDPYNEQFF.

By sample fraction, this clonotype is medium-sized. The CDR3 DNA reads as TGTGCCAGCAGCGCCTCCACAGGGATGGAGTCACCCCTCCACTTT. Its protein is CASSASTGMESPLHF. The chain combines TRBV7-9 with TRBJ1-6; D is perhaps TRBD1 (6 bases). The CDR3 extends over 15 amino acids. Germline V CDR1 and CDR2: SEHNR, FQNEAQ (reference sequence). The V end was cut by 5 bases, the J end by 10 bases, with 18 bases between.

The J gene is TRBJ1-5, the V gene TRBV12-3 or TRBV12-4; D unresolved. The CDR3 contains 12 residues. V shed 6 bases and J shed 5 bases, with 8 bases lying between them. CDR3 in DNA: TGTGCCAGCAGCTACGGTGATCAGCCCCAGCATTTT. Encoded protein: CASSYGDQPQHF.

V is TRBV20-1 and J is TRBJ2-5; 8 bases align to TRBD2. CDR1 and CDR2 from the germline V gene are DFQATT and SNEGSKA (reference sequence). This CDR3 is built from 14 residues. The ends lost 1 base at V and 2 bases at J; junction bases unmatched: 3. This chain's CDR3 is CSARGASGQETQYF. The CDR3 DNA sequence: TGCAGTGCTAGAGGGGCTAGCGGGCAAGAGACCCAGTACTTC.

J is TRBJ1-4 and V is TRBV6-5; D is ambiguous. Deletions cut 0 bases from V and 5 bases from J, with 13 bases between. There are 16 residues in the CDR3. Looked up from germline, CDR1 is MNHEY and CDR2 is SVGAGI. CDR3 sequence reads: CASSYSSGISNEKLFF. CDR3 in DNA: TGTGCCAGCAGTTACTCGTCGGGGATTTCAAATGAAAAACTGTTTTTT.